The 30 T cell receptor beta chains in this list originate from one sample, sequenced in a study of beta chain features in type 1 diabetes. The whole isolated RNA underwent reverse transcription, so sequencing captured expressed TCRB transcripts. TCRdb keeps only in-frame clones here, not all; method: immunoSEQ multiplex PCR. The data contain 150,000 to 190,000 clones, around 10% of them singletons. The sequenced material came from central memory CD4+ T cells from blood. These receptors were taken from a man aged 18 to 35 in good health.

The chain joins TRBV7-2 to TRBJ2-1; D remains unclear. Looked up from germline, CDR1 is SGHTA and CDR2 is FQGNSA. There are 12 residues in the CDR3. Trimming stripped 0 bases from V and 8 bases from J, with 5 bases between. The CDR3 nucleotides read TGTGCCAGCAGCTTAGCAGCATATGAGCAGTTCTTC. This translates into CASSLAAYEQFF.

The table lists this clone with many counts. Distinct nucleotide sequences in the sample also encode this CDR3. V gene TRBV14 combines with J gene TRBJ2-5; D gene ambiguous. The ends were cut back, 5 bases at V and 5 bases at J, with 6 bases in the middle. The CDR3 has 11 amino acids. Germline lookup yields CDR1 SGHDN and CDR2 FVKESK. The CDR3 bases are TGTGCCAGCAGCTACCGGGAGACCCAGTACTTC. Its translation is CASSYRETQYF.

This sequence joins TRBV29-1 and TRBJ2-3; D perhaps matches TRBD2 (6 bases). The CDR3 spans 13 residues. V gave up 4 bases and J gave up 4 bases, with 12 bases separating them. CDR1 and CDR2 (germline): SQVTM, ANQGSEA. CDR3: CSVAEGSPDTQYF. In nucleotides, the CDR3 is TGCAGCGTTGCGGAGGGAAGCCCAGATACGCAGTATTTT.

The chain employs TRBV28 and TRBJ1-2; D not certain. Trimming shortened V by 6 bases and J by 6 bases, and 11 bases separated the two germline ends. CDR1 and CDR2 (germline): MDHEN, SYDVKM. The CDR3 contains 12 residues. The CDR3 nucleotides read TGTGCCAGCAGGCTAGACACTCATGGCTACACCTTC. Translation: CASRLDTHGYTF.

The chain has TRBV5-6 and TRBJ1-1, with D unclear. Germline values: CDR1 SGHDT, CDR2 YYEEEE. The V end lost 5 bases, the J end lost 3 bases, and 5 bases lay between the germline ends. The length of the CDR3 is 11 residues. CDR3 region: CASRRDTEAFF. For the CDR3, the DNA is TGTGCCAGCAGACGAGACACTGAAGCTTTCTTT.

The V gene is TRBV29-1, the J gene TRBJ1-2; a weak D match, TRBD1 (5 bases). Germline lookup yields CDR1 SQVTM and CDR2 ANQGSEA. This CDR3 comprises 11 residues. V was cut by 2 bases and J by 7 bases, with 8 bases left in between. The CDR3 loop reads CSVENQGGYTF. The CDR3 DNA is TGCAGCGTTGAAAATCAGGGTGGCTACACCTTC. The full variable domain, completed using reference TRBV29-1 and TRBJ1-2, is SAVISQKPSRDICQRGTSLTIQCQVDSQVTMMFWYRQQPGQSLTLIATANQGSEATYESGFVIDKFPISRPNLTFSTLTVSNMSPEDSSIYLCSVENQGGYTFGSGTRLTVV.

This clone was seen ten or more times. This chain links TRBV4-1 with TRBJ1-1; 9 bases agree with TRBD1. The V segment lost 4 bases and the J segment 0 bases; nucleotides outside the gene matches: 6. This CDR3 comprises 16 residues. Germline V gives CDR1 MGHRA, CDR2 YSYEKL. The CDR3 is CASSPTGQGVNTEAFF. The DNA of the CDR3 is TGCGCCAGCAGCCCCACGGGACAGGGAGTGAACACTGAAGCTTTCTTT.

In DNA, the CDR3 is TGTGCCAGTAGTATAGCGGGGCCGTCCTACAATGAGCAGTTCTTC. Its protein is CASSIAGPSYNEQFF. The chain carries TRBV19 and TRBJ2-1; perhaps D is TRBD1 or TRBD2 (5 bases each). The V gene lost 1 base and the J gene lost 1 base, with 8 bases spanning the gap. Germline CDR1 and CDR2: LNHDA and SQIVND (reference sequence). The CDR3 is made up of 15 amino acids.

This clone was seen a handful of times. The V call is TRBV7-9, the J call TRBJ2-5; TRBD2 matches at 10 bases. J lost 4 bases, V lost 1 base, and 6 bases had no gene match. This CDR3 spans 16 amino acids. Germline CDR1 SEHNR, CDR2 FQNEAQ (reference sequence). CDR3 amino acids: CASSLGSGGAAETQYF. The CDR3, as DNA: TGTGCCAGCAGCTTAGGCAGCGGGGGGGCGGCAGAGACCCAGTACTTC.

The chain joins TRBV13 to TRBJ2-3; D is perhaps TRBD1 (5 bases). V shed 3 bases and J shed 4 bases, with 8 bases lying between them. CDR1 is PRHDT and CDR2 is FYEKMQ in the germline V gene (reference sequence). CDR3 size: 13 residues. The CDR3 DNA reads TGTGCCAGCAGCTTCCAGGGTGCAGATACGCAGTATTTT. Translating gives CASSFQGADTQYF. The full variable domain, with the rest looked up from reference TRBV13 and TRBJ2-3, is AAGVIQSPRHLIKEKRETATLKCYPIPRHDTVYWYQQGPGQDPQFLISFYEKMQSDKGSIPDRFSAQQFSDYHSELNMSSLELGDSALYFCASSFQGADTQYFGPGTRLTVL.

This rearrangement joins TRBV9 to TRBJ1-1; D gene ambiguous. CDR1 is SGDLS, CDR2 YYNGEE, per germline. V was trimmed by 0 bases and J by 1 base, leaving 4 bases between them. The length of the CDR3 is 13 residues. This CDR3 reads CASSVGRNTEAFF. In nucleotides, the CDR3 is TGTGCCAGCAGCGTAGGCAGGAACACTGAAGCTTTCTTT. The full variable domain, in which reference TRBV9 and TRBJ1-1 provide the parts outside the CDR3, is DSGVTQTPKHLITATGQRVTLRCSPRSGDLSVYWYQQSLDQGLQFLIQYYNGEERAKGNILERFSAQQFPDLHSELNLSSLELGDSALYFCASSVGRNTEAFFGQGTRLTVV.

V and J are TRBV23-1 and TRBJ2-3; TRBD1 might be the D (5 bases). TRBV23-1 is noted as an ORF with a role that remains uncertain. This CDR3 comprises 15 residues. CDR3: CASAVSRARGDTQYF. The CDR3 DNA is TGCGCGAGCGCAGTGTCCAGGGCCAGAGGAGATACGCAGTATTTT.

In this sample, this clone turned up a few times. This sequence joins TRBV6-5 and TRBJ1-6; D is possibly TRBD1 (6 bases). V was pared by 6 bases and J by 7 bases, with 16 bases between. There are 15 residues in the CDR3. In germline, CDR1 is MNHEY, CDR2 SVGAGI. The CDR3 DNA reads TGTGCCAGCAGGATGGTGGGGGCACGGAATTCACCCCTCCACTTT. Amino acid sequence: CASRMVGARNSPLHF.

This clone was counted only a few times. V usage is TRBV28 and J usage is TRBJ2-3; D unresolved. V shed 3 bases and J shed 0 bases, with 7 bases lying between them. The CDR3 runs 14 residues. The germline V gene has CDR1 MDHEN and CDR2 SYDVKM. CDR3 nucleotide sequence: TGTGCCAGCAGTTTGGTGGGGAGCACAGATACGCAGTATTTT. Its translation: CASSLVGSTDTQYF. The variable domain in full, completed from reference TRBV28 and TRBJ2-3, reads DVKVTQSSRYLVKRTGEKVFLECVQDMDHENMFWYRQDPGLGLRLIYFSYDVKMKEKGDIPEGYSVSREKKERFSLILESASTNQTSMYLCASSLVGSTDTQYFGPGTRLTVL.

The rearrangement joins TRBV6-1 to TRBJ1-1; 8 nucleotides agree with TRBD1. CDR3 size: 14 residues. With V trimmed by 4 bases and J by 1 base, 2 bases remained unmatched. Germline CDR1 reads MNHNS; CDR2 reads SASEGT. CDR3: CASSVGTGNTEAFF. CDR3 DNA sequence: TGTGCCAGCAGTGTGGGGACAGGGAACACTGAAGCTTTCTTT.

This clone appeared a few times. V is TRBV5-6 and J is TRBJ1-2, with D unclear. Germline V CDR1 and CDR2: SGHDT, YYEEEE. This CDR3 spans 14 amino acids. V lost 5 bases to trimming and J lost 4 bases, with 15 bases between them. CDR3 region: CASRSGLPGYGYTF. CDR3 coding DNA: TGTGCCAGCAGATCAGGTTTGCCAGGCTATGGCTACACCTTC.

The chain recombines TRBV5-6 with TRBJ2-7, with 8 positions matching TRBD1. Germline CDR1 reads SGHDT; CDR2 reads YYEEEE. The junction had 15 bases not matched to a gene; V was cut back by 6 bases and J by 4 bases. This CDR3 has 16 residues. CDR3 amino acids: CASIQWGNRGSYEQYF. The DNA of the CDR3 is TGTGCCAGCATCCAGTGGGGGAACAGGGGGTCGTACGAGCAGTACTTC.

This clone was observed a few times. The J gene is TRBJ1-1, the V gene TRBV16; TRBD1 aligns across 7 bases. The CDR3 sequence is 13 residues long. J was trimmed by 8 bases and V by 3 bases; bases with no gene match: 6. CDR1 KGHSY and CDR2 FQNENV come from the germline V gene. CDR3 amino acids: CASSHSDRVEAFF. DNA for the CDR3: TGTGCCAGCAGCCACTCAGACAGGGTGGAAGCTTTCTTT.

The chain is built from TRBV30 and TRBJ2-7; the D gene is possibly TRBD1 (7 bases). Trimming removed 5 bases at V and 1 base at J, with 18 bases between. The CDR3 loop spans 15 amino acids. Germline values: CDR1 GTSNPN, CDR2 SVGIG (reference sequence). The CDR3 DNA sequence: TGTGCCTGGGCCCCTGCCGGGGGACAGTCCTACGAGCAGTACTTC. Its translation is CAWAPAGGQSYEQYF.

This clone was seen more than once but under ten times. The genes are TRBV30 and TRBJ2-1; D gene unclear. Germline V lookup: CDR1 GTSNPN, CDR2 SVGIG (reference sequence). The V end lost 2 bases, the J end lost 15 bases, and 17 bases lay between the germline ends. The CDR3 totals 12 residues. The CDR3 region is CAWSLAADVRFF. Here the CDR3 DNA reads TGTGCCTGGAGTCTGGCGGCAGACGTTAGGTTCTTC.

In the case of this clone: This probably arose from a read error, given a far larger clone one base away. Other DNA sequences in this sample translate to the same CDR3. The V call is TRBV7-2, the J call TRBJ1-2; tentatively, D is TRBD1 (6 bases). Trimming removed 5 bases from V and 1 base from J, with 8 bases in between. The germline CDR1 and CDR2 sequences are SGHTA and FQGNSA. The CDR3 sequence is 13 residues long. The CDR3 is CASSPDSNYGYTF. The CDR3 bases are TGTGCCAGCAGCCCGGACAGTAACTATGGCTACACCTTC.

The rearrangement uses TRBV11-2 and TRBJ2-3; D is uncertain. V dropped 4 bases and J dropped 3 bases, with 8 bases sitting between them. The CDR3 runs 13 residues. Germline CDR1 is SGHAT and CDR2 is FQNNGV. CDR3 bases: TGTGCCAGCAGCTCAAGACTGACAGATACGCAGTATTTT. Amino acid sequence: CASSSRLTDTQYF.

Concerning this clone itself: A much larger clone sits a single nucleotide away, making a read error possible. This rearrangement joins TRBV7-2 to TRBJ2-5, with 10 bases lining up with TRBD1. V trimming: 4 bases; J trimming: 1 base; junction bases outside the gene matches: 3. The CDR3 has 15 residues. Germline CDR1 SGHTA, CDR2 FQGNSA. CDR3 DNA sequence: TGTGCCAGCAGCTCCGGGACAGGGGTCCAAGAGACCCAGTACTTC. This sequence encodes CASSSGTGVQETQYF.

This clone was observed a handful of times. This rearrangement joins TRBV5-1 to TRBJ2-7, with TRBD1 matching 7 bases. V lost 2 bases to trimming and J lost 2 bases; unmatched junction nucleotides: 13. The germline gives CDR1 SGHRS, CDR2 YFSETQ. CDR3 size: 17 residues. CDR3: CASSFRDSPSFAYEQYF. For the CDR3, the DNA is TGCGCCAGCAGCTTCCGGGACAGCCCGTCATTTGCCTACGAGCAGTACTTC. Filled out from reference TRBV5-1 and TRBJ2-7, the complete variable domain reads KAGVTQTPRYLIKTRGQQVTLSCSPISGHRSVSWYQQTPGQGLQFLFEYFSETQRNKGNFPGRFSGRQFSNSRSEMNVSTLELGDSALYLCASSFRDSPSFAYEQYFGPGTRLTVT.

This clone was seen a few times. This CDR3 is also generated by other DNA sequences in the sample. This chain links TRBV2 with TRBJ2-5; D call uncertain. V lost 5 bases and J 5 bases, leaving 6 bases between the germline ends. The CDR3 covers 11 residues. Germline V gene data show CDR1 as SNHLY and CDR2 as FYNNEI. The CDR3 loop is CASSPEETQYF. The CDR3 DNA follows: TGTGCCAGCAGTCCCGAGGAGACCCAGTACTTC.

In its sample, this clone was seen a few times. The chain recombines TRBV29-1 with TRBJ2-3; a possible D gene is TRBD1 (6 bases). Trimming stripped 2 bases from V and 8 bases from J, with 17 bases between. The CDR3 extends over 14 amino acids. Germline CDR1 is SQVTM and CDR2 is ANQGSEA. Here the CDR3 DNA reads TGCAGCGTTGAACAGGCCAGGGGATCAGGTACGCAGTATTTT. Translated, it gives CSVEQARGSGTQYF.

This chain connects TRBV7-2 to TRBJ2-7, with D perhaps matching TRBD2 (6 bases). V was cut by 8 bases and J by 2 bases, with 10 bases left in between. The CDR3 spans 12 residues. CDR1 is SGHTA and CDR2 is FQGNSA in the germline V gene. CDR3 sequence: CASAGLPYEQYF. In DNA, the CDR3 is TGTGCCAGCGCGGGACTGCCCTACGAGCAGTACTTC.

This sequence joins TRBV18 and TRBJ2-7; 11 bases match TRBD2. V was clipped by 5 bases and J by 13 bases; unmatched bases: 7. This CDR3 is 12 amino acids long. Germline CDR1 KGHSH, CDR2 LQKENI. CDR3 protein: CASSTKLAGVYF. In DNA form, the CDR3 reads TGTGCCAGCTCAACTAAACTAGCGGGAGTATACTTC.

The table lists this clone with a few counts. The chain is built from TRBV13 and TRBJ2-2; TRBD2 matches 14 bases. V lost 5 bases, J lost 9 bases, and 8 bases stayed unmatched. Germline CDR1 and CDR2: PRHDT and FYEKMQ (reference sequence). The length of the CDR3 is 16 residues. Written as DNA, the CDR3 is TGTGCCAGCAGCACTGGGACTAGCGGGAGATTCCGGGAGCTGTTTTTT. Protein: CASSTGTSGRFRELFF.

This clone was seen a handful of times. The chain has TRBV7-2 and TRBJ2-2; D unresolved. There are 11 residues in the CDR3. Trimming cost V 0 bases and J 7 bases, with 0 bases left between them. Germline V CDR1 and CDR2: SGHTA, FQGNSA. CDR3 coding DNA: TGTGCCAGCAGCTTAGCCGGGGAGCTGTTTTTT. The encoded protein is CASSLAGELFF. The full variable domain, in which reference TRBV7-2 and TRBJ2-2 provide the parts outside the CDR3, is GAGVSQSPSNKVTEKGKDVELRCDPISGHTALYWYRQSLGQGLEFLIYFQGNSAPDKSGLPSDRFSAERTGGSVSTLTIQRTQQEDSAVYLCASSLAGELFFGEGSRLTVL.